The rows below give T cell receptor beta chains drawn from one sample of a study of shared clonotypes between healthy human individuals. Profiled with immunoSEQ multiplex PCR; TCRdb holds only in-frame clones, not every one. The table has about 800,000 clones, 90% to 98% seen once. Input material: naive CD8+ T cells sorted from blood. The receptors were gathered from a man younger than 45 in good health. Each CDR3 is given with its conserved first and last residue. The order of the fields is D gene, J gene, clone size, CDR3 length, V gene, CDR3 DNA, CDR3 protein. The D gene is left open where the match is weak. Expanded clones get a size class; other rows say once, few or many, or leave the size out.

NA | TRBJ2-1 | NA | 13 | TRBV7-3 | TGTGCCAGCAGCTTAACCATAGTTGGTGAGCAGTTCTTC | CASSLTIVGEQFF
NA | TRBJ2-2 | NA | 13 | TRBV27 | TGTGCCAGTAATGCCCTGGCCACCGGGGAGCTGTTTTTT | CASNALATGELFF
TRBD1 | TRBJ1-5 | NA | 15 | TRBV19 | TGTGCCAGTAGTATAGACCAGGGGGCTAATCAGCCCCAGCATTTT | CASSIDQGANQPQHF
TRBD2 | TRBJ2-1 | NA | 13 | TRBV28 | TGTGCCAGCAGTTTCTCGGCGGGAGGGCCCAAGTTCTTC | CASSFSAGGPKFF
NA | TRBJ2-1 | NA | 16 | TRBV19 | TGTGCCAGTAGTATTATGTCGGGCAGCTCCTACAATGAGCAGTTCTTC | CASSIMSGSSYNEQFF
TRBD1 | TRBJ1-5 | NA | 14 | TRBV6-1 | TGTGCCAGCAGGGACAGGGACAGGGGTTTGCCCCAGCATTTT | CASRDRDRGLPQHF
TRBD1 | TRBJ1-1 | NA | 14 | TRBV7-9 | TGTGCCAGCAGCTTGGGACAGGGGAGCACTGAAGCTTTCTTT | CASSLGQGSTEAFF
TRBD1 | TRBJ1-1 | few | 14 | TRBV6-5 | TGTGCCAGCAGCTCACAGGGGACAAAGACTGAAGCTTTCTTT | CASSSQGTKTEAFF
NA | TRBJ2-7 | NA | 11 | TRBV30 | TGTGCCTGGAGTGTGGGACGCGAGCAGTACTTC | CAWSVGREQYF
NA | TRBJ1-5 | NA | 14 | TRBV6-1 | TGTGCCAGCAGTGCGGGGGCCCGCAATCAGCCCCAGCATTTT | CASSAGARNQPQHF
TRBD1 | TRBJ2-3 | NA | 17 | TRBV28 | TGTGCCAGCAGGCCATGGGACAGGGGAAGCGGTCAAGATACGCAGTATTTT | CASRPWDRGSGQDTQYF
NA | TRBJ2-7 | NA | 14 | TRBV5-5 | TGTGCCAGCAGCCTCAGAGAGGGTAATTACGAGCAGTACTTC | CASSLREGNYEQYF
NA | TRBJ1-1 | NA | 14 | TRBV27 | TGTGCCAGCAGCTACAGGGCCATGAACACTGAAGCTTTCTTT | CASSYRAMNTEAFF
NA | TRBJ1-1 | NA | 15 | TRBV7-2 | TGTGCCAGCAGCTTAGAGCACAGGTTGAACACTGAAGCTTTCTTT | CASSLEHRLNTEAFF
TRBD1 | TRBJ2-7 | NA | 15 | TRBV10-3 | TGTGCCATCAAGACAGGGGTAGGAGGCCCCTACGAGCAGTACTTC | CAIKTGVGGPYEQYF
TRBD1 | TRBJ2-7 | NA | 18 | TRBV4-1 | TGCGCCAGCAGCCAAGGCGCCTTATTCCGGGACAGGGGGACCGAGCAGTACTTC | CASSQGALFRDRGTEQYF